The clone carrying this TCR beta chain has at least ten counts. Produced via immunoSEQ multiplex PCR; TCRdb's table is partial and in-frame only. The data contain approximately 72,000 clones, just over 85% of them singletons. The source of the sample is a study of OX40 agonist ivuxolimab in advanced cancers. Turning to the study itself: The patients' treatment was ivuxolimab, an agonistic anti-OX40 (CD134) antibody. In this trial design, patients received ivuxolimab intravenously at 0.01 to 10 mg/kg every 2 weeks.

Blood was sampled at baseline, cycle 4 day 1, and cycle 7 day 1. The TCR comes from an adult with an advanced solid tumor such as melanoma, head and neck, liver or kidney cancer. This specimen consisted of CD4+ or CD8+ T cells sorted from blood, obtained in a trial of the OX40 agonist ivuxolimab.

CDR3 DNA: TGTGCCAGCAGCTTAGCGGGGGCCTCCCTCGAGCAGTACTTC. This sequence encodes CASSLAGASLEQYF. The V gene is TRBV7-9, the J gene TRBJ2-7; D is perhaps TRBD1 (6 bases). The CDR3 contains 14 residues. Germline V lookup: CDR1 SEHNR, CDR2 FQNEAQ (reference sequence). Trimming shortened V by 0 bases and J by 6 bases, and 12 bases separated the two germline ends.